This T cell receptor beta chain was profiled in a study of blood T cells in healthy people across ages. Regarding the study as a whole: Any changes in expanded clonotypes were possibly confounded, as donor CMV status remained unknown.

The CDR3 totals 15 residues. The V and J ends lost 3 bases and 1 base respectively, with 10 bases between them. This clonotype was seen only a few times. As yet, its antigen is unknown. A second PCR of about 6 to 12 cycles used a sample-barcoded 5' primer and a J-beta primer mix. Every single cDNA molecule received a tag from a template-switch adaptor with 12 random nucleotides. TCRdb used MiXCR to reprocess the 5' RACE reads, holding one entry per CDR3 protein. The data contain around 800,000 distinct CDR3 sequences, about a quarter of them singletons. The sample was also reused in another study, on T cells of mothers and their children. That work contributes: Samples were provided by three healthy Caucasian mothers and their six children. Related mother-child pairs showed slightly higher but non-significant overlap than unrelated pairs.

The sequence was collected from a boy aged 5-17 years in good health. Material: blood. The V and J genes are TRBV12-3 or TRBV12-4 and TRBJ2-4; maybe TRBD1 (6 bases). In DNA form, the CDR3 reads TGTGCCAGCAGTTTTTGGCAGGGGGCCAAAAACATTCAGTACTTC. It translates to CASSFWQGAKNIQYF.